This TCR beta chain was captured in a study of blood T cell repertoires in COVID-19. Original methodology: Scientists estimated how many nucleated cells there were by amplifying reference gene primers. Here immunoSEQ multiplex PCR was the method, and the copy in TCRdb shows in-frame clones only, minus some. Clonal size and the V and J genes are those of that table, whereas D and trimming came from the DNA. The top ten hold approximately 15% of the sample, which has 95,000 to 100,000 clones, approximately 91% seen once. From germline, CDR1 is LGHDT and CDR2 YNNKEL (reference sequence). The CDR3 extends over 19 amino acids. The V end was cut by 0 bases, the J end by 2 bases, with 20 bases between.

The sequenced sample consisted of peripheral blood. The chain combines TRBV3-1 (or the pseudogene TRBV3-2) with TRBJ1-3, with D possibly matching TRBD1 (5 bases). The TCR originated in a man aged 50-60 years with acute or convalescent COVID-19. The CDR3 spells CASSQDGLERGWPGNTIYF. CDR3 sequence (DNA): TGTGCCAGCAGCCAAGATGGCTTAGAGCGGGGGTGGCCTGGAAACACCATATATTTT.